A selection of T cell receptor beta chains follows, all from one sample in a study of blood T cell repertoires in COVID-19. Measured with immunoSEQ multiplex PCR; TCRdb has only the in-frame clones, and not every one. The data show approximately 260,000 clones, 87% seen once. The source material was peripheral blood. The receptors stem from a man aged 55-75 years who had recovered from COVID-19. Both conserved end residues are part of each CDR3. D genes are given only for firm matches. Part of the rows lack a size; the others show once, few, many or a class for expanded clones.

J gene,V gene,clone size,D gene,CDR3 protein,CDR3 DNA
TRBJ2-5,TRBV3-1/TRBV3-2,NA,TRBD1,CASSRQGLETQYF,TGTGCCAGCAGCCGACAGGGTTTGGAGACCCAGTACTTC
TRBJ1-5,TRBV2,NA,NA,CASIGLRDQPQHF,TGTGCCAGCATTGGGCTAAGAGATCAGCCCCAGCATTTT
TRBJ1-2,TRBV2,NA,NA,CASRGGPSEGYTF,TGTGCCAGCAGGGGGGGTCCCTCGGAAGGCTACACCTTC
TRBJ1-5,TRBV30,NA,TRBD1,CAWSGLQGDQPQHF,TGTGCCTGGAGCGGCCTACAGGGGGATCAGCCCCAGCATTTT
TRBJ2-3,TRBV5-1,NA,TRBD2,CASSLAVTSGGTDTQYF,TGCGCCAGCAGCTTGGCAGTTACTAGCGGGGGCACAGATACGCAGTATTTT
TRBJ1-4,TRBV6-5,NA,NA,CASSYRWAGGNEKLFF,TGTGCCAGCAGTTACCGGTGGGCAGGTGGGAATGAAAAACTGTTTTTT
TRBJ2-7,TRBV6-2/TRBV6-3,NA,NA,CASSWDGTTTYEQYF,TGTGCCAGCAGTTGGGATGGGACAACCACCTACGAGCAGTACTTC
TRBJ1-1,TRBV5-1,NA,TRBD1,CASSLAGTVNTEAFF,TGCGCCAGCAGCTTGGCGGGGACAGTGAACACTGAAGCTTTCTTT
TRBJ1-1,TRBV21-1,NA,NA,CADPQGRHTEAFF,TGTGCCGACCCACAGGGGAGACACACTGAAGCTTTCTTT
TRBJ1-1,TRBV18,once,NA,CASSPSYVNTEAFF,TGTGCCAGCTCACCAAGCTACGTTAACACTGAAGCTTTCTTT
TRBJ1-1,TRBV18,NA,NA,CASRKTSDTEAFF,TGTGCCAGCAGAAAGACTTCGGACACTGAAGCTTTCTTT
TRBJ1-6,TRBV6-6,few,NA,CASEAYNSPLHF,TGTGCCAGCGAGGCCTATAATTCACCCCTCCACTTT
TRBJ1-2,TRBV27,NA,NA,CASSFRQGHGYTF,TGTGCCAGCAGTTTTCGGCAGGGGCATGGCTACACCTTC
TRBJ2-7,TRBV5-4,NA,NA,CASSLYAGSYEQYF,TGTGCCAGCAGCTTGTATGCCGGTTCCTACGAGCAGTACTTC
TRBJ1-4,TRBV6-5,NA,NA,CASSLRQYNEKLFF,TGTGCCAGCAGCCTTAGACAGTATAATGAAAAACTGTTTTTT
TRBJ1-5,TRBV12-3/TRBV12-4,NA,NA,CASGGNNQPQHF,TGTGCCAGCGGGGGCAACAATCAGCCCCAGCATTTT
TRBJ2-3,TRBV21-1,NA,NA,CASSTGLAGGVPDTQYF,TGTGCCAGCAGCACGGGACTAGCGGGGGGGGTACCAGATACGCAGTATTTT
TRBJ1-6,TRBV10-1,NA,TRBD1,CASKKTGGVSYNSPLHF,TGCGCCAGCAAGAAGACAGGGGGAGTCTCCTATAATTCACCCCTCCACTTT
TRBJ1-1,TRBV6-5,once,NA,CASSRGQNTEAFF,TGTGCCAGCAGTCGGGGACAGAACACTGAAGCTTTCTTT
TRBJ1-1,TRBV5-1,NA,NA,CASSLRTAMNTEAFF,TGCGCCAGCAGCCTTAGGACTGCCATGAACACTGAAGCTTTCTTT
TRBJ2-7,TRBV11-2,NA,NA,CASSQFRAYEQYF,TGTGCCAGCAGCCAGTTCCGGGCCTACGAGCAGTACTTC
TRBJ1-1,TRBV5-1,NA,NA,CASSPPGPGKNTEAFF,TGCGCCAGCAGCCCACCCGGCCCAGGGAAGAACACTGAAGCTTTCTTT
TRBJ1-2,TRBV2,NA,NA,CASSAIQGDYGYTF,TGTGCCAGCAGTGCAATACAGGGAGACTATGGCTACACCTTC
TRBJ1-3,TRBV18,NA,NA,CATGAGSGNTIYF,TGTGCCACTGGGGCTGGCTCTGGAAACACCATATATTTT
TRBJ1-2,TRBV19,NA,NA,CASSIDPGATGGYTF,TGTGCCAGTAGTATAGACCCAGGGGCGACGGGAGGCTACACCTTC
TRBJ2-7,TRBV19,NA,TRBD1,CASSTIGGQGYEQYF,TGTGCCAGTAGTACCATAGGGGGACAGGGTTACGAGCAGTACTTC
TRBJ1-3,TRBV6-2/TRBV6-3,few,TRBD1,CASSPRDRQSGNTIYF,TGTGCCAGCAGTCCCCGGGACAGACAGAGTGGAAACACCATATATTTT
TRBJ1-3,TRBV2,NA,NA,CASSESGITGNTIYF,TGTGCCAGCAGTGAGTCGGGTATCACTGGAAACACCATATATTTT
TRBJ1-4,TRBV27,NA,NA,CASSWGGRSNEKLFF,TGTGCCAGCAGTTGGGGGGGGAGATCTAATGAAAAACTGTTTTTT
TRBJ2-3,TRBV24-1,NA,TRBD1,CATSDPGTGVADTQYF,TGTGCCACCAGTGATCCCGGGACAGGGGTCGCAGATACGCAGTATTTT
TRBJ2-7,TRBV10-2,NA,TRBD2,CASSERGVSYEQYF,TGCGCCAGCAGTGAGCGGGGGGTGTCCTACGAGCAGTACTTC
TRBJ2-1,TRBV6-5,NA,TRBD2,CASSLLAGQRNEQFF,TGTGCCAGCAGTCTTCTAGCGGGGCAACGTAATGAGCAGTTCTTC
TRBJ2-5,TRBV7-8,NA,TRBD1,CASSPGGGQGEKTQYF,TGTGCCAGCAGCCCGGGGGGCGGACAGGGGGAGAAGACCCAGTACTTC
TRBJ1-4,TRBV3-1/TRBV3-2,NA,TRBD1,CASSQDERDRGEKLFF,TGTGCCAGCAGCCAAGATGAGAGGGACAGGGGTGAAAAACTGTTTTTT
TRBJ2-2,TRBV9,NA,TRBD2,CASSVDQGGIGELFF,TGTGCCAGCAGCGTAGACCAGGGAGGGATCGGGGAGCTGTTTTTT